Described below is a single T cell receptor beta chain sequence and its context. This sample was taken from a study of T cell changes during pregnancy in multiple sclerosis. The method was immunoSEQ multiplex PCR; TCRdb's version includes in-frame clones alone and lacks a portion of them. The profile covers 30,000 or so clones, with roughly 86% appearing a single time and roughly 9% taken by the ten largest. Germline V gives CDR1 SGHAT, CDR2 FQNNGV. There are 16 residues in the CDR3. Trimming at V came to 5 bases and at J to 4 bases, leaving 12 bases not matched to a gene. Sequenced material: CD8+ T cells from peripheral blood mononuclear cells, taken in the first trimester of pregnancy. The chain links TRBV11-2 to TRBJ2-7; 9 bases are shared with TRBD1. The clonotype was recovered from a female donor with multiple sclerosis, enrolled in a pregnancy study. The CDR3 bases are TGTGCCAGCAGCACTCTGACAGGGGGACAAGGTTACGAGCAGTACTTC. Translated: CASSTLTGGQGYEQYF.